Listed below are T cell receptor beta chains from one sample, sequenced in a study of OX40 agonist ivuxolimab in advanced cancers. TCRdb's table, derived via immunoSEQ multiplex PCR, lists solely in-frame clones and lacks some. The sample records roughly 25,000 clones, around 90% being singletons. The sample consisted of CD4+ or CD8+ T cells sorted from blood, taken in a trial of the OX40 agonist ivuxolimab. These receptors all come from an adult with an advanced solid tumor such as melanoma, head and neck, liver or kidney cancer. Both conserved end residues are part of each CDR3. Fields, in order: clone size, J gene, D gene, V gene, CDR3 protein, CDR3 DNA. The D gene is left open where the match is weak. Size tells how often a clone was seen (once, few, many) or the class of an expanded clone, and some rows leave it out.

clone_size: NA; j_call: TRBJ1-2; d_call: NA; v_call: TRBV5-1; cdr3_aa: CASSFRRLNYGYTF; cdr3_nt: TGCGCCAGCAGTTTTAGGCGTCTTAACTATGGCTACACCTTC
clone_size: NA; j_call: TRBJ1-1; d_call: TRBD1; v_call: TRBV18; cdr3_aa: CASSPDRDLWTEAFF; cdr3_nt: TGTGCCAGCTCGCCCGACAGGGACTTATGGACTGAAGCTTTCTTT
clone_size: NA; j_call: TRBJ2-7; d_call: TRBD2; v_call: TRBV28; cdr3_aa: CASMAGGNFYEQYF; cdr3_nt: TGTGCCAGCATGGCGGGGGGGAATTTCTACGAGCAGTACTTC
clone_size: NA; j_call: TRBJ1-1; d_call: TRBD1; v_call: TRBV19; cdr3_aa: CASIYGTGGTEAFF; cdr3_nt: TGTGCCAGTATCTACGGGACAGGCGGCACTGAAGCTTTCTTT
clone_size: few; j_call: TRBJ2-5; d_call: NA; v_call: TRBV5-5; cdr3_aa: CASSLERESETQYF; cdr3_nt: TGTGCCAGCAGCTTGGAGAGGGAATCAGAGACCCAGTACTTC
clone_size: NA; j_call: TRBJ1-5; d_call: TRBD1; v_call: TRBV7-9; cdr3_aa: CASSPGTGDGQPQHF; cdr3_nt: TGTGCCAGCAGCCCCGGGACAGGGGATGGACAGCCCCAGCATTTT
clone_size: NA; j_call: TRBJ2-3; d_call: NA; v_call: TRBV6-1; cdr3_aa: CASSEPGKGTDTQYF; cdr3_nt: TGTGCCAGCAGTGAACCAGGGAAAGGGACAGATACGCAGTATTTT
clone_size: NA; j_call: TRBJ1-3; d_call: TRBD1; v_call: TRBV5-5; cdr3_aa: CASSPQGVYGNTIYF; cdr3_nt: TGTGCCAGCAGTCCTCAGGGGGTCTATGGAAACACCATATATTTT
clone_size: NA; j_call: TRBJ1-5; d_call: NA; v_call: TRBV19; cdr3_aa: CASSIAQGTLVQPQHF; cdr3_nt: TGTGCCAGTAGTATTGCTCAGGGGACTCTCGTGCAGCCCCAGCATTTT
clone_size: NA; j_call: TRBJ1-3; d_call: NA; v_call: TRBV9; cdr3_aa: CASSVAAGEAGNTIYF; cdr3_nt: TGTGCCAGCAGCGTAGCGGCGGGGGAAGCTGGAAACACCATATATTTT
clone_size: NA; j_call: TRBJ2-2; d_call: TRBD2; v_call: TRBV11-2; cdr3_aa: CASSLLTSGITGELFF; cdr3_nt: TGTGCCAGCAGCTTATTGACTAGCGGGATCACCGGGGAGCTGTTTTTT
clone_size: NA; j_call: TRBJ1-5; d_call: NA; v_call: TRBV15; cdr3_aa: CATSTTYQPQHF; cdr3_nt: TGTGCCACCAGCACGACCTATCAGCCCCAGCATTTT
clone_size: NA; j_call: TRBJ1-2; d_call: NA; v_call: TRBV18; cdr3_aa: CASSPPEGAPPYGYTF; cdr3_nt: TGTGCCAGCTCACCACCGGAAGGGGCCCCCCCATATGGCTACACCTTC
clone_size: NA; j_call: TRBJ1-5; d_call: NA; v_call: TRBV29-1; cdr3_aa: CSVLTGYSNQPQHF; cdr3_nt: TGCAGCGTCCTGACAGGCTATAGCAATCAGCCCCAGCATTTT
clone_size: NA; j_call: TRBJ1-2; d_call: NA; v_call: TRBV6-1; cdr3_aa: CASSGRFGYGYTF; cdr3_nt: TGTGCCAGCAGCGGTCGTTTTGGCTATGGCTACACCTTC
clone_size: NA; j_call: TRBJ2-1; d_call: NA; v_call: TRBV20-1; cdr3_aa: CSARVYNEQFF; cdr3_nt: TGCAGTGCTAGAGTCTACAATGAGCAGTTCTTC
clone_size: NA; j_call: TRBJ2-6; d_call: NA; v_call: TRBV9; cdr3_aa: CASSVGPGTDSGANVLTF; cdr3_nt: TGTGCCAGCAGCGTAGGCCCTGGTACGGATTCTGGGGCCAACGTCCTGACTTTC
clone_size: NA; j_call: TRBJ2-5; d_call: NA; v_call: TRBV5-1; cdr3_aa: CASSFKGETQYF; cdr3_nt: TGCGCCAGCAGCTTTAAAGGGGAGACCCAGTACTTC
clone_size: NA; j_call: TRBJ2-5; d_call: TRBD2; v_call: TRBV14; cdr3_aa: CASNSFQGGETQYF; cdr3_nt: TGTGCCAGCAACTCTTTCCAGGGAGGGGAGACCCAGTACTTC
clone_size: NA; j_call: TRBJ1-5; d_call: NA; v_call: TRBV10-3; cdr3_aa: CAISGYPVTEKNQPQHF; cdr3_nt: TGTGCCATCAGTGGCTACCCCGTTACAGAGAAAAATCAGCCCCAGCATTTT
clone_size: NA; j_call: TRBJ2-5; d_call: NA; v_call: TRBV28; cdr3_aa: CATTGVEETQYF; cdr3_nt: TGTGCCACAACGGGGGTGGAGGAGACCCAGTACTTC
clone_size: NA; j_call: TRBJ1-5; d_call: NA; v_call: TRBV7-8; cdr3_aa: CASSLLGSNQPQHF; cdr3_nt: TGTGCCAGCAGCTTGTTAGGGAGCAATCAGCCCCAGCATTTT
clone_size: NA; j_call: TRBJ2-1; d_call: NA; v_call: TRBV5-1; cdr3_aa: CASSLASGLLLNEQFF; cdr3_nt: TGCGCCAGCAGCTTGGCCTCTGGACTACTCCTCAATGAGCAGTTCTTC
clone_size: NA; j_call: TRBJ1-2; d_call: NA; v_call: TRBV30; cdr3_aa: CAWSVSGASGYGYTF; cdr3_nt: TGTGCCTGGAGTGTCTCCGGGGCTTCTGGCTATGGCTACACCTTC
clone_size: NA; j_call: TRBJ1-4; d_call: TRBD1; v_call: TRBV19; cdr3_aa: CASKPGGTNEKLFF; cdr3_nt: TGTGCCAGTAAGCCAGGGGGAACTAATGAAAAACTGTTTTTT
clone_size: NA; j_call: TRBJ1-5; d_call: NA; v_call: TRBV6-6; cdr3_aa: CASRFPNQPQHF; cdr3_nt: TGTGCCAGCCGTTTCCCAAATCAGCCCCAGCATTTT
clone_size: NA; j_call: TRBJ1-1; d_call: TRBD1; v_call: TRBV6-5; cdr3_aa: CASSYGTGGSNTEAFF; cdr3_nt: TGTGCCAGCAGTTACGGGACAGGGGGCTCGAACACTGAAGCTTTCTTT
clone_size: NA; j_call: TRBJ2-3; d_call: NA; v_call: TRBV7-3; cdr3_aa: CASSLQGPPDTQYF; cdr3_nt: TGTGCCAGCAGCCTTCAGGGGCCTCCAGATACGCAGTATTTT
clone_size: NA; j_call: TRBJ1-4; d_call: NA; v_call: TRBV19; cdr3_aa: CASSIENRPREKLFF; cdr3_nt: TGTGCCAGTAGTATAGAAAACAGGCCCCGGGAAAAACTGTTTTTT
clone_size: NA; j_call: TRBJ2-2; d_call: TRBD1; v_call: TRBV7-3; cdr3_aa: CASSLGQGTGELFF; cdr3_nt: TGTGCCAGCAGCTTAGGACAGGGGACCGGGGAGCTGTTTTTT
clone_size: NA; j_call: TRBJ2-6; d_call: NA; v_call: TRBV6-9; cdr3_aa: CASSYLRLRQSRANVLTF; cdr3_nt: TGTGCCAGCAGTTATTTGAGGTTACGACAAAGTCGGGCCAACGTCCTGACTTTC
clone_size: NA; j_call: TRBJ1-2; d_call: NA; v_call: TRBV5-1; cdr3_aa: CASSSGEAGYGYTF; cdr3_nt: TGCGCCAGCAGCTCAGGGGAGGCAGGCTATGGCTACACCTTC
clone_size: NA; j_call: TRBJ1-1; d_call: NA; v_call: TRBV18; cdr3_aa: CASSDDSGGSWTEAFF; cdr3_nt: TGTGCCAGCTCGGACGATTCGGGGGGGTCTTGGACTGAAGCTTTCTTT
clone_size: NA; j_call: TRBJ2-7; d_call: TRBD2; v_call: TRBV6-5; cdr3_aa: CASTLAGTHEQYF; cdr3_nt: TGTGCCAGCACCCTAGCGGGAACCCACGAGCAGTACTTC
clone_size: few; j_call: TRBJ2-5; d_call: TRBD1; v_call: TRBV10-1; cdr3_aa: CASSPGTGGEETQYF; cdr3_nt: TGCGCCAGCAGCCCAGGGACAGGGGGCGAAGAGACCCAGTACTTC
clone_size: NA; j_call: TRBJ1-3; d_call: NA; v_call: TRBV18; cdr3_aa: CASSPPNGNTIYF; cdr3_nt: TGTGCCAGCTCACCACCGAACGGAAACACCATATATTTT
clone_size: NA; j_call: TRBJ2-7; d_call: NA; v_call: TRBV2; cdr3_aa: CASSGFYEQYF; cdr3_nt: TGTGCCAGCAGTGGCTTCTACGAGCAGTACTTC
clone_size: NA; j_call: TRBJ2-1; d_call: NA; v_call: TRBV4-2; cdr3_aa: CASSHLEGPYNEQFF; cdr3_nt: TGTGCCAGCAGCCATCTGGAGGGACCCTACAATGAGCAGTTCTTC
clone_size: NA; j_call: TRBJ1-4; d_call: NA; v_call: TRBV30; cdr3_aa: CAWSATGATNEKLFF; cdr3_nt: TGTGCCTGGAGTGCTACAGGTGCAACTAATGAAAAACTGTTTTTT
clone_size: NA; j_call: TRBJ2-7; d_call: NA; v_call: TRBV4-1; cdr3_aa: CASSQAGASTYEQYF; cdr3_nt: TGCGCCAGCAGCCAAGCAGGGGCTTCGACCTACGAGCAGTACTTC
clone_size: NA; j_call: TRBJ2-1; d_call: NA; v_call: TRBV30; cdr3_aa: CAWSRGSGAYNEQFF; cdr3_nt: TGTGCCTGGAGCAGAGGTAGCGGAGCCTACAATGAGCAGTTCTTC
clone_size: NA; j_call: TRBJ2-7; d_call: NA; v_call: TRBV11-3; cdr3_aa: CASSFRAGPYEQYF; cdr3_nt: TGTGCCAGCAGCTTTAGAGCAGGACCCTACGAGCAGTACTTC
clone_size: NA; j_call: TRBJ1-2; d_call: NA; v_call: TRBV2; cdr3_aa: CASLAGGGSNYGYTF; cdr3_nt: TGTGCCAGTCTAGCCGGCGGGGGGAGTAACTATGGCTACACCTTC
clone_size: NA; j_call: TRBJ1-1; d_call: NA; v_call: TRBV5-4; cdr3_aa: CASSWDISNTEAFF; cdr3_nt: TGTGCCAGCAGCTGGGACATTTCGAACACTGAAGCTTTCTTT
clone_size: NA; j_call: TRBJ2-7; d_call: NA; v_call: TRBV6-5; cdr3_aa: CASSTPGVRYEQYF; cdr3_nt: TGTGCCAGCAGTACTCCGGGAGTTCGGTACGAGCAGTACTTC
clone_size: NA; j_call: TRBJ2-7; d_call: NA; v_call: TRBV5-5; cdr3_aa: CASSLLIPALAYEQYF; cdr3_nt: TGTGCCAGCAGCTTGTTGATTCCTGCACTCGCCTACGAGCAGTACTTC
clone_size: once; j_call: TRBJ2-1; d_call: TRBD2; v_call: TRBV7-6; cdr3_aa: CASSLQGGSYNEQFF; cdr3_nt: TGTGCCAGCAGCTTACAAGGCGGGAGTTACAATGAGCAGTTCTTC
clone_size: NA; j_call: TRBJ2-1; d_call: TRBD1; v_call: TRBV10-3; cdr3_aa: CAISQTGTGDEQFF; cdr3_nt: TGTGCCATCAGTCAAACCGGGACAGGGGATGAGCAGTTCTTC
clone_size: NA; j_call: TRBJ1-2; d_call: TRBD1; v_call: TRBV28; cdr3_aa: CASTSTAPGQGNYGYTF; cdr3_nt: TGTGCCAGCACCTCTACAGCTCCGGGACAGGGGAACTATGGCTACACCTTC
clone_size: NA; j_call: TRBJ2-1; d_call: TRBD2; v_call: TRBV9; cdr3_aa: CASTPDGGGPGEQFF; cdr3_nt: TGTGCCAGCACCCCCGACGGGGGAGGGCCAGGTGAGCAGTTCTTC
clone_size: once; j_call: TRBJ1-1; d_call: TRBD1; v_call: TRBV5-1; cdr3_aa: CASSMTGRGTEAFF; cdr3_nt: TGCGCCAGCAGCATGACAGGGAGAGGAACTGAAGCTTTCTTT
clone_size: NA; j_call: TRBJ1-2; d_call: NA; v_call: TRBV19; cdr3_aa: CASSILGQGYGYTF; cdr3_nt: TGTGCCAGTAGTATTTTGGGGCAGGGCTATGGCTACACCTTC
clone_size: once; j_call: TRBJ2-1; d_call: NA; v_call: TRBV7-2; cdr3_aa: CASAPSPASGEQFF; cdr3_nt: TGTGCCAGCGCCCCGAGTCCCGCCTCTGGTGAGCAGTTCTTC